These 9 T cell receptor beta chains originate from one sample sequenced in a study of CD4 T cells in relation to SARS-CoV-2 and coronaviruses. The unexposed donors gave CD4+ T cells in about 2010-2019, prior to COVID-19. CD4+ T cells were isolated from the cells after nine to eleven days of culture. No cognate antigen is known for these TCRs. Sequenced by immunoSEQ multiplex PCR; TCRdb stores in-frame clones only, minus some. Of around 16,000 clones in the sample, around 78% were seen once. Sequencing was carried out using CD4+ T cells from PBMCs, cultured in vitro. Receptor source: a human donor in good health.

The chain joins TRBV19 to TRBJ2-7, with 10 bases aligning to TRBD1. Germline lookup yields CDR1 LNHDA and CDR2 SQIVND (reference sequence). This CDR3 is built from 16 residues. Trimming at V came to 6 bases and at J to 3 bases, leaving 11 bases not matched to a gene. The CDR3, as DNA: TGTGCCAGTAGCCTTCCTCCGGGACAGGGGAACTACGAGCAGTACTTC. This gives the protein CASSLPPGQGNYEQYF.

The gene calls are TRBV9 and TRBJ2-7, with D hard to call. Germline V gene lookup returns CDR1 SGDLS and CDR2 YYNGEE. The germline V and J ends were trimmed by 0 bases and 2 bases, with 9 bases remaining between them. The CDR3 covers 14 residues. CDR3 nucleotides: TGTGCCAGCAGCGTAGCAGCCACCCCCTACGAGCAGTACTTC. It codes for CASSVAATPYEQYF. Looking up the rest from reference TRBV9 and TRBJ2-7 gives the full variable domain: DSGVTQTPKHLITATGQRVTLRCSPRSGDLSVYWYQQSLDQGLQFLIQYYNGEERAKGNILERFSAQQFPDLHSELNLSSLELGDSALYFCASSVAATPYEQYFGPGTRLTVT.

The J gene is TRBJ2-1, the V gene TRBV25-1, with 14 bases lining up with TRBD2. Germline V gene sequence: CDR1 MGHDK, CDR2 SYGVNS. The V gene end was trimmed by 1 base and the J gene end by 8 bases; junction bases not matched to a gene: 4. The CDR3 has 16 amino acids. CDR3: CASSELGLAGGDEQFF. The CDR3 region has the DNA TGTGCCAGCAGTGAATTAGGACTAGCGGGGGGCGATGAGCAGTTCTTC.

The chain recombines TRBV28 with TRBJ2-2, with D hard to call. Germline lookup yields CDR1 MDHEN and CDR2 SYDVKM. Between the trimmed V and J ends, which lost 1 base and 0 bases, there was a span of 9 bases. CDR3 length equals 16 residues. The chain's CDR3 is CASSLLGLSNTGELFF. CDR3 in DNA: TGTGCCAGCAGTTTATTAGGGCTATCGAACACCGGGGAGCTGTTTTTT.

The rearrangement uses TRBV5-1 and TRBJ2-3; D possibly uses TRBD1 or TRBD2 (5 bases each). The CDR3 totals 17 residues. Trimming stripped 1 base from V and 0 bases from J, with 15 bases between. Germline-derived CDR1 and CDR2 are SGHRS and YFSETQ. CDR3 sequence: CASSLIPGSSSTDTQYF. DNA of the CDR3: TGCGCCAGCAGCTTGATTCCAGGGAGTTCTAGCACAGATACGCAGTATTTT.

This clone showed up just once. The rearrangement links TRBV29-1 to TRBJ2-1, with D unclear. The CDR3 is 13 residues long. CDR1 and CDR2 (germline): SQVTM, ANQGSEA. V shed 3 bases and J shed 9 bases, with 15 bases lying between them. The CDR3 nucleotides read TGCAGCGTTGAGAATGGTTTAGGGATTGAGCAGTTCTTC. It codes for CSVENGLGIEQFF.

In nucleotides, the CDR3 is TGTGCCATCAGTGAGCGAACAGGGGGCGTTTCCTACGAGCAGTACTTC. This translates into CAISERTGGVSYEQYF. The chain is built from TRBV10-3 and TRBJ2-7, with 9 bases fitting TRBD1. CDR3 size: 16 residues. The V segment lost 2 bases and the J segment 1 base; nucleotides outside the gene matches: 6. In germline, CDR1 is ENHRY, CDR2 SYGVKD.

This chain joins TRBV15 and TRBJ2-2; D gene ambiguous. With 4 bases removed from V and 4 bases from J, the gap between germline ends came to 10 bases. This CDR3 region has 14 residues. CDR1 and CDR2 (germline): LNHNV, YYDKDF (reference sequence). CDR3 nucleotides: TGTGCCACCAGCATGTCGACGGCCACCGGGGAGCTGTTTTTT. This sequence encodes CATSMSTATGELFF. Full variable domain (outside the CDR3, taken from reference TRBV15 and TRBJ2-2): DAMVIQNPRYQVTQFGKPVTLSCSQTLNHNVMYWYQQKSSQAPKLLFHYYDKDFNNEADTPDNFQSRRPNTSFCFLDIRSPGLGDTAMYLCATSMSTATGELFFGEGSRLTVL.

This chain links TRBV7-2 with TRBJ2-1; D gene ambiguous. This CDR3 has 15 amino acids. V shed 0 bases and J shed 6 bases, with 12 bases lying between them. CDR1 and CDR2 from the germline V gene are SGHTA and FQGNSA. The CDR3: CASSLAPGLGNEQFF. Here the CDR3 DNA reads TGTGCCAGCAGCTTAGCGCCGGGTCTGGGCAATGAGCAGTTCTTC.